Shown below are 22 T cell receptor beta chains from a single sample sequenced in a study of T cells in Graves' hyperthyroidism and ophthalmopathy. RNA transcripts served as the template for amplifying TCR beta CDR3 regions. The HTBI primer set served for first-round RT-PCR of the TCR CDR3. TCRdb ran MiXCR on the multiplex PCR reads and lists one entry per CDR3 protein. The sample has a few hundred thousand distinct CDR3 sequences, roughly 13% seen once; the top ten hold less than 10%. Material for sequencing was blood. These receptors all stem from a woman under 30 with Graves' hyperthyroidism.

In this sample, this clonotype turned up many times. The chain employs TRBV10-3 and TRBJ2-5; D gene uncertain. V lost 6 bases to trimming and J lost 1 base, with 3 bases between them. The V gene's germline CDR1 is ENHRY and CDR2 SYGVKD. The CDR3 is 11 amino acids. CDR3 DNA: TGTGCCATCAGGGGCCAAGAGACCCAGTACTTC. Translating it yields CAIRGQETQYF.

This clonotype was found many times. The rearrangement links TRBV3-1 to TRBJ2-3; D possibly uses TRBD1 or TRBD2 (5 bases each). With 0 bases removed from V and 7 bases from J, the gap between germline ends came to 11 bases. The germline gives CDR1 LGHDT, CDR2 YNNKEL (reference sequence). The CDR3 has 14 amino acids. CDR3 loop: CASSQEGTVNTQYF. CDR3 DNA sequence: TGTGCCAGCAGCCAAGAAGGGACGGTTAATACGCAGTATTTT.

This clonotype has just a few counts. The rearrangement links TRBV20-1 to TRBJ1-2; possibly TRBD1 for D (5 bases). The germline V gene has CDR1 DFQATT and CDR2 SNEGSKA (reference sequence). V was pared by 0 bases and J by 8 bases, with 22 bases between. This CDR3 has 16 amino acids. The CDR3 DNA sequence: TGCAGTGCTAGAGAGATAGGGCAAGGGGACGGCGACGGCTACACCTTC. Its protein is CSAREIGQGDGDGYTF.

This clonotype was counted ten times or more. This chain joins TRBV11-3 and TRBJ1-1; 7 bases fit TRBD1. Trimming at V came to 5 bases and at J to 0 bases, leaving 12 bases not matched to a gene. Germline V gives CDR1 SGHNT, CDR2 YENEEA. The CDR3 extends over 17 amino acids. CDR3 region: CASSRQDRIDMNTEAFF. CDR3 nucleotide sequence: TGTGCCAGCAGCCGACAGGACAGGATTGATATGAACACTGAAGCTTTCTTT.

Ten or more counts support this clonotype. CDR3 DNA sequence: TGTGCCATCAGTGCGGGACTAGCTGGCAATGAGCAGTTCTTC. It specifies CAISAGLAGNEQFF. V usage is TRBV10-3 and J usage is TRBJ2-1; 9 nucleotides match TRBD2. CDR1 is ENHRY, CDR2 SYGVKD, per germline. The trim removed 4 bases at V and 6 bases at J, leaving 4 bases unmatched. The CDR3 runs 14 residues.

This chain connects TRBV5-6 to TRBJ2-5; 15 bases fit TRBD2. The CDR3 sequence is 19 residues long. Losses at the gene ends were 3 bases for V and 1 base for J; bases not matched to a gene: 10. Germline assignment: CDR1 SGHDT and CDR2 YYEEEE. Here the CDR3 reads CASSYWTSGGAGPQETQYF. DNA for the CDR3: TGTGCCAGCAGCTATTGGACTAGCGGGGGGGCGGGTCCCCAAGAGACCCAGTACTTC.

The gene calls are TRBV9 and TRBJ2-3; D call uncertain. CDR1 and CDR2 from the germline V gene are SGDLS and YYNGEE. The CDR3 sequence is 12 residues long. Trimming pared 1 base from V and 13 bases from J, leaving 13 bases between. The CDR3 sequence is CASSVHDGLEYF. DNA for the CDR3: TGTGCCAGCAGCGTACATGACGGGTTGGAGTATTTT. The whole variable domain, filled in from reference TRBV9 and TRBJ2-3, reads DSGVTQTPKHLITATGQRVTLRCSPRSGDLSVYWYQQSLDQGLQFLIQYYNGEERAKGNILERFSAQQFPDLHSELNLSSLELGDSALYFCASSVHDGLEYFGPGTRLTVL.

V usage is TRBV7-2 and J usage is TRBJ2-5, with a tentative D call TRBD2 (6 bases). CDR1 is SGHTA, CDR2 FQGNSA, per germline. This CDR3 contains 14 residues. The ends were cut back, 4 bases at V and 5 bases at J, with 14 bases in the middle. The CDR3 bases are TGTGCCAGCAGCTCCCGACTAGTGAGGGAGACCCAGTACTTC. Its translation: CASSSRLVRETQYF.

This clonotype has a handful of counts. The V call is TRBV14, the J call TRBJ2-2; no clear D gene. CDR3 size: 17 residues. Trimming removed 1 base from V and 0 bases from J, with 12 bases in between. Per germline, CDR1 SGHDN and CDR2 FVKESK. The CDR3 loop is CASSQVYGLSNTGELFF. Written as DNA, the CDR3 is TGTGCCAGCAGCCAAGTCTATGGCTTATCGAACACCGGGGAGCTGTTTTTT.

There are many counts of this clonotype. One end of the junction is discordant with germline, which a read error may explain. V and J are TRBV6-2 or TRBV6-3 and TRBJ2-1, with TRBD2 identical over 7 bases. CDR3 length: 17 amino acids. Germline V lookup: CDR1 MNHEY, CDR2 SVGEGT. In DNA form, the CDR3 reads TGTGCCAGCAGTTACAGTACGTCTAGCGGATTGTACAATGAACAGTTCTTC. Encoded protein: CASSYSTSSGLYNEQFF.

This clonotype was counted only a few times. CDR3 coding DNA: TGTGCCATCAGTGGGCGTCTCAATGAGCAGTTCTTC. Its protein product is CAISGRLNEQFF. The J gene is TRBJ2-1, the V gene TRBV10-3; D not resolved. CDR1 and CDR2 (germline): ENHRY, SYGVKD. V was clipped by 4 bases and J by 6 bases, with 7 bases between them. The CDR3 sequence is 12 residues long.

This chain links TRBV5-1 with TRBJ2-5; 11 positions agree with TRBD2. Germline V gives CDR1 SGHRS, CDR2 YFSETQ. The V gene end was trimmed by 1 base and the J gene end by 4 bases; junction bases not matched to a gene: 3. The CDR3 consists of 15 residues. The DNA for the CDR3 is TGCGCCAGCAGCTTGAGTCTAGCGGGGGGAGAGACCCAGTACTTC. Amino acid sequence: CASSLSLAGGETQYF.

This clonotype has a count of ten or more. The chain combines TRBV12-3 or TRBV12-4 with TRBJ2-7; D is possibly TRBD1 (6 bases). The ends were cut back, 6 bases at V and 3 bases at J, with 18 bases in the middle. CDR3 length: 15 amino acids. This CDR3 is CASSQTGSGIYEQYF. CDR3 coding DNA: TGTGCCAGCAGCCAGACAGGATCTGGGATCTACGAGCAGTACTTC.

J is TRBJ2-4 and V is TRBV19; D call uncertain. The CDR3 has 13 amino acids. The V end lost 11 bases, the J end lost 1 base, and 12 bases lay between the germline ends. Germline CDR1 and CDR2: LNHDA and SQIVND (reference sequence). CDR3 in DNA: TGTGCCCCCCCCGGGTTTGCCAAAAACATTCAGTACTTC. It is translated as CAPPGFAKNIQYF.

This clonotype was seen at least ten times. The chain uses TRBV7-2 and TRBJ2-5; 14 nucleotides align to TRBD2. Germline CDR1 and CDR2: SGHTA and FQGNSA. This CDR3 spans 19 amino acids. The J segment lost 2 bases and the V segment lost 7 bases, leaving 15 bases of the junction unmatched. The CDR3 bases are TGTGCCAGCACCCTCCCCCTGGGACTAGCGGGGGCCGCGCAAGAGACCCAGTACTTC. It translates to CASTLPLGLAGAAQETQYF.

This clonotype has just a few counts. CDR3 nucleotides: TGTGCCAGTAGTATGGAGAACCCCCCCAGGGGGAACACCGGGGAGCTGTTTTTT. Protein product: CASSMENPPRGNTGELFF. The chain carries TRBV19 and TRBJ2-2; tentative D call: TRBD1 (6 bases). Germline assignment: CDR1 LNHDA and CDR2 SQIVND (reference sequence). Deletions cut 3 bases from V and 1 base from J, with 18 bases between. This CDR3 has 18 residues.

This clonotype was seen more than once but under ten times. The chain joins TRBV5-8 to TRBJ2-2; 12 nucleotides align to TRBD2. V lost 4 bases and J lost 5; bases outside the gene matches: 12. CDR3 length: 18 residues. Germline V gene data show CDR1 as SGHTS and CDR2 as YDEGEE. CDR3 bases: TGTGCCAGCAGCCCGAAACCGCTAGCGGGAGGGAATACCGGGGAGCTGTTTTTT. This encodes CASSPKPLAGGNTGELFF.

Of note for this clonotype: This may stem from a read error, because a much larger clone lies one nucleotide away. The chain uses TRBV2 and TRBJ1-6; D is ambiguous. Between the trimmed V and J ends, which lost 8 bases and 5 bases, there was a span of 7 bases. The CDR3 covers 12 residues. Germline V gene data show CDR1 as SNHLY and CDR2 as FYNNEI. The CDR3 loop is CASAPHNSPLHF. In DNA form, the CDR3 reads TGTGCCAGCGCCCCCCATAATTCACCCCTCCACTTT.

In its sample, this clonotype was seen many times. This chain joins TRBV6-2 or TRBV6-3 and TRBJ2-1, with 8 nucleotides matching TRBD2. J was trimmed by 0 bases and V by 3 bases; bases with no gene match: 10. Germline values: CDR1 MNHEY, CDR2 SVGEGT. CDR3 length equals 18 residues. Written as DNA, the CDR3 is TGTGCCAGCAGTTATAGGGGTAGCGGGACTAGCTCCTACAATGAGCAGTTCTTC. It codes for CASSYRGSGTSSYNEQFF.

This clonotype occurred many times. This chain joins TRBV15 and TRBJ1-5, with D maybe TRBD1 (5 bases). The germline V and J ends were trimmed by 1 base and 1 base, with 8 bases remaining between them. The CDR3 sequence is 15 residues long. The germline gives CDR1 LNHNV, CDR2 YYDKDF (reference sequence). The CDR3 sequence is CATSRAGHSNQPQHF. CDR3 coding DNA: TGTGCCACCAGCAGAGCCGGACACAGCAATCAGCCCCAGCATTTT.

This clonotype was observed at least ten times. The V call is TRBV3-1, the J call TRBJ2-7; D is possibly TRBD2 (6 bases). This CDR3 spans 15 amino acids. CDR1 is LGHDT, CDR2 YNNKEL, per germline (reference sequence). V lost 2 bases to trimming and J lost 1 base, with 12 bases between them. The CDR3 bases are TGTGCCAGCAGCCAACTGGGAGGTTCGTCCTACGAGCAGTACTTC. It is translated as CASSQLGGSSYEQYF.

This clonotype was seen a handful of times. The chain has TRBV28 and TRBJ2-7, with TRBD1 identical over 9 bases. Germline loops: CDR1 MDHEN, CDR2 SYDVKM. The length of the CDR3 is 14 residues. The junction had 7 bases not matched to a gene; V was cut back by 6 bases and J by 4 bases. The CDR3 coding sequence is TGTGCCAGCAGGGAGACAGGGGGGAAGTACGAGCAGTACTTC. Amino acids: CASRETGGKYEQYF.